Listed below are T cell receptor beta chains from one sample, sequenced in a study of OX40 agonist ivuxolimab in advanced cancers. The table came from immunoSEQ multiplex PCR; TCRdb's copy has only in-frame clones and leaves some out. The table shows approximately 42,000 clones, with roughly four fifths occurring only once. Sequenced here: CD4+ or CD8+ T cells sorted from blood, sampled in a trial of the OX40 agonist ivuxolimab. The receptors originated from an adult with an advanced solid tumor such as melanoma, head and neck, liver or kidney cancer. Both conserved end residues are part of each CDR3. Fields, in order: J gene, clone size, V gene, D gene, CDR3 protein, CDR3 DNA. A D gene is named only where the DNA matches it firmly. Some rows mark clone size as missing; the rest say once, few, many or name a class of expanded clone.

TRBJ1-1 . TRBV10-3 TRBD1 CAISLAGTGVNTEAFF TGTGCCATCAGTCTCGCCGGGACAGGGGTGAACACTGAAGCTTTCTTT
TRBJ2-1 once TRBV2 TRBD2 CARGGVSSYNEQFF TGTGCCAGGGGAGGGGTAAGCTCCTACAATGAGCAGTTCTTC
TRBJ2-7 once TRBV5-1 . CASSLFSGSGYEQYF TGCGCCAGCAGCTTGTTTAGCGGAAGCGGCTACGAGCAGTACTTC
TRBJ1-2 few TRBV7-2 . CASSSGGFYGYTF TGTGCCAGCAGCTCGGGCGGATTCTATGGCTACACCTTC
TRBJ1-1 . TRBV11-3 TRBD1 CASSSLTGRSTEAFF TGTGCCAGCAGCTCGTTGACAGGGCGGAGCACTGAAGCTTTCTTT
TRBJ2-7 . TRBV7-2 . CASSLVGYEQYF TGTGCCAGCAGCTTAGTCGGTTACGAGCAGTACTTC
TRBJ2-2 . TRBV5-6 . CASSLETGELFF TGTGCCAGCAGCTTGGAGACCGGGGAGCTGTTTTTT
TRBJ1-3 . TRBV5-8 . CASSLGLISGNTIYF TGTGCCAGCAGCTTGGGGCTCATCTCTGGAAACACCATATATTTT
TRBJ1-3 . TRBV9 . CASSVGMAYSGNTIYF TGTGCCAGCAGCGTAGGGATGGCCTACTCTGGAAACACCATATATTTT
TRBJ2-7 few TRBV7-8 . CASSRGQSGEQYF TGTGCCAGCAGCCGGGGACAATCGGGCGAGCAGTACTTC
TRBJ1-2 . TRBV7-9 . CASSLGVDGYTF TGTGCCAGCAGCTTAGGTGTAGATGGCTACACCTTC
TRBJ2-5 . TRBV11-2 . CASSLGTRGGDQETQYF TGTGCCAGCAGCTTAGGAACGCGGGGTGGGGACCAAGAGACCCAGTACTTC
TRBJ1-1 once TRBV2 TRBD1 CASSPPGQGNTEAFF TGTGCCAGCAGTCCTCCGGGACAGGGAAATACTGAAGCTTTCTTT
TRBJ1-2 . TRBV15 . CATSRAVSPRTNYGYTF TGTGCCACCAGCAGAGCAGTCTCTCCTCGGACTAACTATGGCTACACCTTC
TRBJ2-7 . TRBV4-3 TRBD2 CASSQLSLAGYEQYF TGCGCCAGCAGCCAATTAAGTCTAGCGGGGTACGAGCAGTACTTC
TRBJ1-3 once TRBV2 . CASSALLGDSGNTIYF TGTGCCAGCAGTGCCCTACTTGGCGACTCTGGAAACACCATATATTTT
TRBJ2-5 . TRBV7-3 . CASSPQMGEETQYF TGTGCCAGCAGCCCCCAGATGGGTGAAGAGACCCAGTACTTC
TRBJ2-1 . TRBV27 TRBD2 CASSLMAGGSNEQFF TGTGCCAGCAGTTTAATGGCGGGAGGGTCCAATGAGCAGTTCTTC
TRBJ2-5 few TRBV21-1 . CASSKQPRQNQETQYF TGTGCCAGCAGCAAGCAGCCCCGACAAAACCAAGAGACCCAGTACTTC
TRBJ2-7 . TRBV5-4 TRBD2 CASSAGLAGLEQYF TGTGCCAGCAGCGCGGGACTAGCGGGACTCGAGCAGTACTTC
TRBJ2-7 once TRBV2 . CASGRVSGTYEQYF TGTGCCAGCGGTCGCGTGTCAGGGACCTACGAGCAGTACTTC
TRBJ1-1 . TRBV6-1 . CASRRTVNTEAFF TGTGCCAGCAGACGGACAGTGAACACTGAAGCTTTCTTT
TRBJ2-3 . TRBV4-3 . CASSRHEGATSTDTQYF TGCGCCAGCAGCCGACATGAAGGGGCAACTAGCACAGATACGCAGTATTTT
TRBJ2-1 . TRBV19 TRBD2 CASSISWTSGYNEQFF TGTGCCAGTAGTATATCCTGGACTAGCGGATACAATGAGCAGTTCTTC
TRBJ1-2 medium-sized TRBV20-1 . CSATGTGGYTF TGCAGTGCGACCGGGACTGGAGGCTACACCTTC
TRBJ2-1 few TRBV27 . CASRQAPLLNAYNEQFF TGTGCCAGCAGACAAGCACCGCTTCTTAATGCCTACAATGAGCAGTTCTTC
TRBJ2-7 once TRBV5-1 . CASSLVAAAYEQYF TGCGCCAGCAGCTTGGTAGCTGCCGCCTACGAGCAGTACTTC
TRBJ1-2 once TRBV7-9 . CASSFRGNYGYTF TGTGCCAGCAGCTTCAGGGGAAACTATGGCTACACCTTC
TRBJ2-1 . TRBV11-3 . CASSLEGAGYEQFF TGTGCCAGCAGCTTAGAGGGGGCGGGGTATGAGCAGTTCTTC
TRBJ1-2 few TRBV7-8 . CASSLEFATAYLNYGYTF TGTGCCAGCAGCTTAGAGTTCGCCACCGCCTATCTCAACTATGGCTACACCTTC
TRBJ1-2 . TRBV2 . CASSERVKRFTSSYGYTF TGTGCCAGCAGTGAGAGGGTGAAAAGGTTCACCTCCTCCTATGGCTACACCTTC
TRBJ2-1 . TRBV10-3 TRBD2 CAISELSGTSLNEQFF TGTGCCATCAGTGAGTTAAGCGGGACGAGCCTCAATGAGCAGTTCTTC
TRBJ2-5 . TRBV5-1 . CASSPTDFQETQYF TGCGCCAGCAGCCCTACAGATTTCCAAGAGACCCAGTACTTC
TRBJ1-2 . TRBV9 TRBD1 CASSVLQGNYGYTF TGTGCCAGCAGCGTATTACAGGGGAACTATGGCTACACCTTC
TRBJ2-1 . TRBV5-1 TRBD2 CASSLLLADNEQFF TGCGCCAGCAGCTTACTACTAGCGGACAATGAGCAGTTCTTC
TRBJ1-6 . TRBV2 TRBD1 CASSVDRGYNSPLHF TGTGCCAGCAGTGTGGACAGGGGCTATAATTCACCCCTCCACTTT
TRBJ1-2 . TRBV5-1 TRBD1 CASNLGQGIDGYTF TGCGCCAGCAACCTGGGACAGGGGATTGATGGCTACACCTTC
TRBJ1-4 . TRBV30 . CAWNQGLINEKLFF TGTGCCTGGAACCAGGGGTTAATTAATGAAAAACTGTTTTTT
TRBJ2-1 few TRBV7-9 TRBD2 CASSLNRDYPFDEQFF TGTGCCAGCAGCTTAAACCGGGACTACCCCTTCGATGAGCAGTTCTTC
TRBJ2-1 . TRBV5-1 . CASSSTGYNEQFF TGCGCCAGCAGCTCGACAGGTTACAATGAGCAGTTCTTC
TRBJ2-7 . TRBV6-5 TRBD1 CASSSTGQATSYEQYF TGTGCCAGCAGTTCCACGGGACAGGCGACCTCCTACGAGCAGTACTTC
TRBJ1-1 once TRBV6-1 TRBD1 CASSGTGMNTEAFF TGTGCCAGCAGTGGGACAGGCATGAACACTGAAGCTTTCTTT
TRBJ2-2 . TRBV9 TRBD1 CASSVVLLGQGNTGELFF TGTGCCAGCAGCGTAGTTCTGTTGGGACAGGGGAACACCGGGGAGCTGTTTTTT
TRBJ2-1 . TRBV5-1 . CASSLEGETHNEQFF TGCGCCAGCAGCTTGGAAGGGGAGACGCACAATGAGCAGTTCTTC